This T cell receptor beta chain was recorded in a study of blood T cell repertoires in COVID-19. Study information: PBMCs, B-cell-depleted T cells, or T cells were the source of the cDNA or gDNA that made up the material.

Authors' analysis steps: Quantification of nucleated cells was approximated via reference gene primer amplification. Clones were read by immunoSEQ multiplex PCR, and TCRdb kept only the in-frame ones, dropping some. That table gives V, J and clone size, and the DNA gave D and trimming. Here the sample spans tens of thousands of clones, 84% being singletons. The CDR3 is 15 amino acids. Per the germline V gene, CDR1 is LNHDA and CDR2 is SQIVND (reference sequence). V lost 10 bases to trimming and J lost 0 bases; unmatched junction nucleotides: 3. V is TRBV19 and J is TRBJ2-1; 13 bases fit TRBD2. The sequenced sample consisted of peripheral blood. The TCR sequence derives from a human donor in a cohort sampled during active COVID-19. The CDR3 protein is CATRTSGSSYNEQFF. In DNA, the CDR3 is TGTGCCACTAGGACTAGCGGGAGCTCCTACAATGAGCAGTTCTTC.